This T cell receptor (beta chain) derives from a study of blood T cell repertoires in COVID-19. CDR3 length equals 14 residues. Germline V lookup: CDR1 SGHRS, CDR2 YFSETQ. The germline V and J ends were trimmed by 4 bases and 2 bases, with 12 bases remaining between them. Participants were placed into cohorts based on the clinical history they reported. Method: immunoSEQ multiplex PCR; TCRdb's copy keeps in-frame clones and lacks some. This sample carries about 380,000 clones, approximately 84% of them seen once, and the ten largest clones take almost 3%. This sequence originates from a woman aged 25 to 39 who had recovered from COVID-19. This chain joins TRBV5-1 and TRBJ1-2, with a weak D call TRBD1 (5 bases). Sequencing used PBMCs or T cells enriched from blood (not recorded which). The CDR3 DNA sequence: TGCGCCAGCAGCGGATTGACAGAAAACTATGGCTACACCTTC. It yields the protein CASSGLTENYGYTF.